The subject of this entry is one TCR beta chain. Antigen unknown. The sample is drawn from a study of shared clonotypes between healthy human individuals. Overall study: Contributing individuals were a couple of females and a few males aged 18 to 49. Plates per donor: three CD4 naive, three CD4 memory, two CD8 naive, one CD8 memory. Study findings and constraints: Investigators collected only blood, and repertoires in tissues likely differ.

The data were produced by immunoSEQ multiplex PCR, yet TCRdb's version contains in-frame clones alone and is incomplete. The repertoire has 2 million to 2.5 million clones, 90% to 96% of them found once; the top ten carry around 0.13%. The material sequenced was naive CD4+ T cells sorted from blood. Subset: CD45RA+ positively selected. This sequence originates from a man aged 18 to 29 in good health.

DNA for the CDR3: TGTGCCAGCAGCTTAGATCAGGGAAATCAGCCCCAGCATTTT. This encodes CASSLDQGNQPQHF. The rearrangement joins TRBV7-8 to TRBJ1-5; a weak D match, TRBD1 (5 bases). CDR1 and CDR2 from the germline V gene are SGHVS and FQNEAQ. Between the trimmed V and J ends, which lost 1 base and 4 bases, there was a span of 8 bases. The CDR3 runs to 14 residues.